This TCR beta chain was retrieved from a study of T cell repertoires in cytomegalovirus infection. Study summary: Used in the study were CMV epitopes, some recently identified and HLA-C-restricted, others well-studied and HLA-B-restricted. CMV infection and matching HLA type were both indicated by public TCR beta signatures.

Unmatched junction bases numbered 13, after V lost 3 bases and J lost 0 bases. CDR3 length equals 19 residues. Germline lookup yields CDR1 MNHEY and CDR2 SMNVEV (reference sequence). This clonotype was counted only a few times. The antigen remains unidentified. TCRdb reprocessed the reads via MiXCR and lists one record per CDR3 protein. The repertoire holds 84,000 or so distinct CDR3 sequences, with around half as singletons. Study-wide results and caveats: The cumulative frequency of public TCR beta families distinguished individuals who carried CMV together with the relevant HLA. HLA-C-restricted CMV clonotypes gave the most frequent clonotype in two of eight donors.

Source: CD8+ T cells from cultured PBMCs, taken from culture after CMV antigen stimulation. The rearrangement joins TRBV27 to TRBJ2-2, with 7 bases fitting TRBD2. This sequence was found in a human donor in good health (CMV status not recorded). Some clones in this sample may be carry-over from other donors' samples. CDR3 residues: CASSLGGGLLEANTGELFF. CDR3 nucleotides: TGTGCCAGCAGTTTGGGGGGGGGACTGTTAGAAGCGAACACCGGGGAGCTGTTTTTT.